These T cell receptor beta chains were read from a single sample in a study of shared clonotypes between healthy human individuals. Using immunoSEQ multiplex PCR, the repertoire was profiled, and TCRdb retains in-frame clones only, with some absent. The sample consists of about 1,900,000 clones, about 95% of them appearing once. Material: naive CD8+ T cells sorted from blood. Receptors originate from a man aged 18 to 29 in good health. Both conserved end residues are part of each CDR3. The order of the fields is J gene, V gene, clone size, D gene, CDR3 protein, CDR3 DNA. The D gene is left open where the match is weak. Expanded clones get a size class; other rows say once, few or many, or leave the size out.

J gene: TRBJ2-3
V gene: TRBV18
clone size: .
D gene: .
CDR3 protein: CASSPPGGADTQYF
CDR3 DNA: TGTGCCAGCTCACCACCGGGGGGCGCAGATACGCAGTATTTT

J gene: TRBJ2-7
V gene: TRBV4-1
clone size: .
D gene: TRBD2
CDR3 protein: CASSQETREVYEQYF
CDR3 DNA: TGCGCCAGCAGCCAAGAAACCCGGGAGGTATACGAGCAGTACTTC

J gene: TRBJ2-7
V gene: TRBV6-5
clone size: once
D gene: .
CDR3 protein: CASSFGLISYEQYF
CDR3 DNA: TGTGCCAGCAGTTTCGGCTTAATCTCCTACGAGCAGTACTTC

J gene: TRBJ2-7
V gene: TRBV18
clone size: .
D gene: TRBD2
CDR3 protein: CASSGRTSDDEQYF
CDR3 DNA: TGTGCCAGCTCGGGGCGGACTAGCGACGACGAGCAGTACTTC

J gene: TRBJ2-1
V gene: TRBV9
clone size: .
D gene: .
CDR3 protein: CASSVDHNEQFF
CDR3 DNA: TGTGCCAGCAGCGTAGACCATAATGAGCAGTTCTTC

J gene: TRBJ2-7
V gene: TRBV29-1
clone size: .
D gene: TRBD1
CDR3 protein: CSVPGQGQKQYF
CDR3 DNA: TGCAGCGTTCCGGGACAGGGTCAAAAGCAGTACTTC

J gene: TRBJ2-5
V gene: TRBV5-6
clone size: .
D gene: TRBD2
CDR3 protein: CASSLGGGALGETQYF
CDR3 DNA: TGTGCCAGCAGCTTGGGCGGGGGGGCCCTTGGAGAGACCCAGTACTTC

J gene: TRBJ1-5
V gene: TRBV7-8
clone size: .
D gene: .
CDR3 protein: CASSPGGVLSNQPQHF
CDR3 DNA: TGTGCCAGCAGCCCCGGGGGGGTTTTAAGCAATCAGCCCCAGCATTTT

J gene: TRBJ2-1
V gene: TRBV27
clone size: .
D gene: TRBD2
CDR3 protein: CASSLFTSGSKDEQFF
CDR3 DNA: TGTGCCAGCAGTTTATTTACTAGCGGGAGTAAAGATGAGCAGTTCTTC

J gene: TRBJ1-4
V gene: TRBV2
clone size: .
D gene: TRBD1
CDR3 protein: CASSDRGQGSNEKLFF
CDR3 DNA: TGTGCCAGCAGTGATCGTGGACAGGGTTCTAATGAAAAACTGTTTTTT

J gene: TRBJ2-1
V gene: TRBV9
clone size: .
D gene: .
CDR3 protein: CASSGSGSSGVGQFF
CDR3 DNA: TGTGCCAGCAGCGGATCAGGGTCATCAGGTGTTGGGCAGTTCTTC

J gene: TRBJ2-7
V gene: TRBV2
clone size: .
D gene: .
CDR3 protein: CASNPTGRSSYEQYF
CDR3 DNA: TGTGCCAGCAACCCTACAGGGAGGAGCTCCTACGAGCAGTACTTC

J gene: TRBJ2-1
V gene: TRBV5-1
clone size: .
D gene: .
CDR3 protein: CASSLAGGIGINEQFF
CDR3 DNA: TGCGCCAGCAGCTTGGCCGGGGGAATAGGGATCAATGAGCAGTTCTTC

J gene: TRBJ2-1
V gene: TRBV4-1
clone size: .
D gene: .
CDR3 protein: CASSYSHSGPLYNEQFF
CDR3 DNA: TGCGCCAGCAGCTATTCGCACAGCGGGCCTCTCTACAATGAGCAGTTCTTC

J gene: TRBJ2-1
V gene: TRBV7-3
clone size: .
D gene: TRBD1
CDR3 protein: CASSLTGQGARNEQFF
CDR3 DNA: TGTGCCAGCAGCTTAACGGGACAGGGGGCGCGGAATGAGCAGTTCTTC

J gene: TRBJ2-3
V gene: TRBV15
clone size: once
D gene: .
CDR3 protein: CATSDPQFRGGTDTQYF
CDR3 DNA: TGTGCCACCAGCGACCCTCAGTTTAGGGGGGGCACAGATACGCAGTATTTT

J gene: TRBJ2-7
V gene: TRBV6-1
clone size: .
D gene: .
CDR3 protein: CASSARLKYEQYF
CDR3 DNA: TGTGCCAGCAGTGCCCGACTTAAATACGAGCAGTACTTC

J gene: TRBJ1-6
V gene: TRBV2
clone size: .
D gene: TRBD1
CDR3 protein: CARTGEGSPLHF
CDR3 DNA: TGTGCCAGGACAGGGGAAGGTTCACCCCTCCACTTT

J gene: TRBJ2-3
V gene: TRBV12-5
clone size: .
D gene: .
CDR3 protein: CASGLVLEMVSDTQYF
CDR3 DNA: TGTGCTAGTGGTTTGGTACTGGAGATGGTGTCAGATACGCAGTATTTT

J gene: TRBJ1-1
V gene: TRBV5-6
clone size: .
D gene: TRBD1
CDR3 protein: CASSADRLDSTTEAFF
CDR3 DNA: TGTGCCAGCAGCGCGGACAGGCTCGACTCGACCACTGAAGCTTTCTTT

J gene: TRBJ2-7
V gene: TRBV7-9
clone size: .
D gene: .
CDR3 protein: CASSLSDSYEQYF
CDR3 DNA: TGTGCCAGCAGCTTATCGGACTCCTACGAGCAGTACTTC

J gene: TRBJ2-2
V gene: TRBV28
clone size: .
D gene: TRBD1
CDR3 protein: CASSSYRGNDTGELFF
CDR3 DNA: TGTGCCAGCAGTTCCTACAGGGGGAACGACACCGGGGAGCTGTTTTTT

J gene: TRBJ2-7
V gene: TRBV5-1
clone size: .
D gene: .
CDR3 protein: CASSLELFSYEQYF
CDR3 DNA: TGCGCCAGCAGCTTGGAACTGTTCTCCTACGAGCAGTACTTC

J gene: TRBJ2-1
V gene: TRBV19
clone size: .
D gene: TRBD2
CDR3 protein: CASSMLLAGAYNEQFF
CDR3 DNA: TGTGCCAGTAGTATGCTCCTAGCGGGAGCCTACAATGAGCAGTTCTTC

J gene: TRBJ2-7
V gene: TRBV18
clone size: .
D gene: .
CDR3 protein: CASSDLMGGDLLSF
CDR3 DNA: TGTGCCAGCTCGGACCTTATGGGGGGCGATCTCCTTTCCTTC

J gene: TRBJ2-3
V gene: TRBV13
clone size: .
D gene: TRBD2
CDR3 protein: CASSFTPFAVAGTLSTDTQYF
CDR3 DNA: TGTGCCAGCAGCTTCACGCCCTTTGCCGTAGCGGGTACCCTTAGCACAGATACGCAGTATTTT

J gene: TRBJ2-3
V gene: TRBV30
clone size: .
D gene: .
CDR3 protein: CAWSAVSPPDTQYF
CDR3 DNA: TGTGCCTGGAGTGCAGTCTCCCCCCCAGATACGCAGTATTTT

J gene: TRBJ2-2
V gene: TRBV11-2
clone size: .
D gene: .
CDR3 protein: CASTTGTNTGELFF
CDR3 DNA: TGTGCCAGCACCACAGGGACGAACACCGGGGAGCTGTTTTTT

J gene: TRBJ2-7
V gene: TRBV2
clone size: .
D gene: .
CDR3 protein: CASSDSTNEQYF
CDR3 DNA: TGTGCCAGCAGTGATTCGACCAACGAGCAGTACTTC

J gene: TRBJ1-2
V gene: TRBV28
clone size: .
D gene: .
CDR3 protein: CASSLTRGQMFSPGDGYTF
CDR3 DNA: TGTGCCAGCAGTTTGACTCGGGGACAAATGTTTTCCCCGGGCGATGGCTACACCTTC

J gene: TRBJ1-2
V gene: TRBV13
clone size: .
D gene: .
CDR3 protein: CASSSRGDGYTF
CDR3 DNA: TGTGCCAGCAGTTCTAGGGGTGATGGCTACACCTTC

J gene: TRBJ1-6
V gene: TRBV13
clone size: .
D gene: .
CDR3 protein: CASSLEGVRSPLHF
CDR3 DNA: TGTGCCAGCAGCTTAGAAGGGGTTCGCTCACCCCTCCACTTT

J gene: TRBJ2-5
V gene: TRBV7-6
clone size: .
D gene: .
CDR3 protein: CASAGARLAQETQYF
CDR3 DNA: TGTGCCAGCGCCGGAGCGCGGCTCGCCCAAGAGACCCAGTACTTC

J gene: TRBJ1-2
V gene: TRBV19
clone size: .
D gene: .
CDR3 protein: CASSIDSAEHYGYTF
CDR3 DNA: TGTGCCAGTAGTATAGATTCAGCAGAACACTATGGCTACACCTTC

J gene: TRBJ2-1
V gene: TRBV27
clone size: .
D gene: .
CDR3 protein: CASSLLWRDQGHNEQFF
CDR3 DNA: TGTGCCAGCAGTTTATTGTGGCGGGACCAAGGCCACAATGAGCAGTTCTTC

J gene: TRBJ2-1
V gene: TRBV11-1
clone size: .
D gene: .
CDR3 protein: CASGNNEQFF
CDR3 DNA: TGTGCCAGCGGAAACAATGAGCAGTTCTTC

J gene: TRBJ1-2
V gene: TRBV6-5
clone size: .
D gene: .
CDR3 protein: CASSYSEAQAYGYTF
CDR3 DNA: TGTGCCAGCAGTTACAGCGAGGCACAGGCGTATGGCTACACCTTC

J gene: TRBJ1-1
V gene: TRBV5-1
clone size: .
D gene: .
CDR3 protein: CASSSYPVSAEAFF
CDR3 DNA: TGCGCCAGCAGCTCCTACCCAGTTAGCGCTGAAGCTTTCTTT

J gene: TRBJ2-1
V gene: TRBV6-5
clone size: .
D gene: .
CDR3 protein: CASSFNQGLGNEQFF
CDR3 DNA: TGTGCCAGCAGTTTCAACCAGGGACTTGGGAATGAGCAGTTCTTC

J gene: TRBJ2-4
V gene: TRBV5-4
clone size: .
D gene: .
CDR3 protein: CASSLAGENIQYF
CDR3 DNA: TGTGCCAGCAGCTTGGCAGGGGAAAACATTCAGTACTTC

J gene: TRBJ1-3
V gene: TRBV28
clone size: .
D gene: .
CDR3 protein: CASSFQGVFGNTIYF
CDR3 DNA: TGTGCCAGCAGTTTTCAGGGAGTTTTTGGAAACACCATATATTTT

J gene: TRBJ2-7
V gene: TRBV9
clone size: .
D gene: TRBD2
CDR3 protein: CASSVGGSGVYEQYF
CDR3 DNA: TGTGCCAGCAGCGTAGGGGGTAGCGGGGTCTACGAGCAGTACTTC

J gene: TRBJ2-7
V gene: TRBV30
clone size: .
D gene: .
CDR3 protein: CAWSWASGEQYF
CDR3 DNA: TGTGCCTGGAGTTGGGCTTCGGGGGAGCAGTACTTC

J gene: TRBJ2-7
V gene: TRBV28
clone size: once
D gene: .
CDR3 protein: CASSLAGAYEQYF
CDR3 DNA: TGTGCCAGCAGTTTGGCAGGAGCCTACGAGCAGTACTTC

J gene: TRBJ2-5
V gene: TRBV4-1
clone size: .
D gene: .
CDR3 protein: CASSQVGLQETQYF
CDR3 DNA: TGCGCCAGCAGCCAAGTAGGGCTTCAAGAGACCCAGTACTTC

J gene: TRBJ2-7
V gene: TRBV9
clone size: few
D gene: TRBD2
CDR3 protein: CASSVTSGNSYEQYF
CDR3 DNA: TGTGCCAGCAGCGTGACTAGCGGAAACTCCTACGAGCAGTACTTC

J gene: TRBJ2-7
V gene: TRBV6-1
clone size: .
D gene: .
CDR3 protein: CASSGLGEAYEQYF
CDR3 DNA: TGTGCCAGCAGTGGACTAGGGGAGGCCTACGAGCAGTACTTC

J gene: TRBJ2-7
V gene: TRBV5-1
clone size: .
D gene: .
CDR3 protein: CASSLVGLYEQYF
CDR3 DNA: TGCGCCAGCAGCTTGGTGGGTCTCTACGAGCAGTACTTC

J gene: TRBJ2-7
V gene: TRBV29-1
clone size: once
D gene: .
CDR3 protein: CSVEDSKAGPYEQYF
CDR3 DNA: TGCAGCGTTGAAGACAGTAAGGCAGGACCCTACGAGCAGTACTTC

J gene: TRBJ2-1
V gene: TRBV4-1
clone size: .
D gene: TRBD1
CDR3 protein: CASSQTVPLDRRFNEQFF
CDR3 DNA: TGCGCCAGCAGCCAGACGGTACCATTGGACAGGCGTTTCAATGAGCAGTTCTTC

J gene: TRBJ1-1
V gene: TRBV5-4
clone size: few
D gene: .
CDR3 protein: CASSLVEGEAFF
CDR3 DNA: TGTGCCAGCAGCTTGGTGGAGGGTGAAGCTTTCTTT

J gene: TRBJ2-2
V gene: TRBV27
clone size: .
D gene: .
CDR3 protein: CASSRASSGVGELFF
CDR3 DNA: TGTGCCAGCAGCCGGGCTTCCTCAGGCGTCGGGGAGCTGTTTTTT

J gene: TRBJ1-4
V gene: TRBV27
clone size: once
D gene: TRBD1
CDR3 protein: CASSFLLPQGATNEKLFF
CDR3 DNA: TGTGCCAGCAGTTTCTTATTGCCACAGGGGGCAACTAATGAAAAACTGTTTTTT

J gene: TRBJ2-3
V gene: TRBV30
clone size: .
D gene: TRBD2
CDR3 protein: CAWSWGGTTDTQYF
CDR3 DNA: TGTGCCTGGAGTTGGGGGGGGACCACAGATACGCAGTATTTT

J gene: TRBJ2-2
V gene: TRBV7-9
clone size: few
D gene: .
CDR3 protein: CASSLVGQLNTGELFF
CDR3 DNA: TGTGCCAGCAGCTTAGTGGGTCAACTGAACACCGGGGAGCTGTTTTTT

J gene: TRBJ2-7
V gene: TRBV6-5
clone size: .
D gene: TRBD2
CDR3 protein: CASSYGLAGVEQYF
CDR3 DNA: TGTGCCAGCAGTTACGGGCTAGCGGGAGTCGAGCAGTACTTC

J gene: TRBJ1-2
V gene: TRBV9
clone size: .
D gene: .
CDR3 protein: CASSVDGGSYGGYTF
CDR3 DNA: TGTGCCAGCAGCGTAGATGGGGGAAGCTACGGTGGCTACACCTTC

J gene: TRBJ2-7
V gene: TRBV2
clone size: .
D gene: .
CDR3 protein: CASSERDLSYEQYF
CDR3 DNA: TGTGCCAGCAGTGAACGAGACTTGTCCTACGAGCAGTACTTC